A single sample gave rise to the 12 T cell receptor beta chains below, sequenced in a study of blood T cell repertoires in COVID-19. The protocol was immunoSEQ multiplex PCR, while the TCRdb copy is restricted to in-frame clones and leaves out a portion. Of roughly 250,000 clones in the sample, around 90% were seen once. Sequenced sample: PBMCs or T cells enriched from blood (not recorded which). The receptors here all came from a human donor in a cohort exposed to, infected with or recovered from COVID-19 (not recorded which). The donor label of this sample is uncertain.

The chain uses TRBV6-5 and TRBJ2-1; 7 nucleotides agree with TRBD2. The germline CDR1 and CDR2 sequences are MNHEY and SVGAGI. The V gene end was trimmed by 4 bases and the J gene end by 4 bases; junction bases not matched to a gene: 10. The CDR3 covers 16 residues. For the CDR3, the DNA is TGTGCCAGCAGTTTAATGGGACTACCTATTTACAATGAGCAGTTCTTC. This gives the protein CASSLMGLPIYNEQFF.

This rearrangement joins TRBV5-1 to TRBJ1-3; D unclear. Germline V lookup: CDR1 SGHRS, CDR2 YFSETQ. The CDR3 loop spans 14 amino acids. The V gene lost 3 bases and the J gene lost 7 bases, with 14 bases spanning the gap. CDR3 sequence reads: CASSSGSVANTIYF. Written as DNA, the CDR3 is TGCGCCAGCAGCTCCGGGTCGGTGGCCAACACCATATATTTT.

V and J are TRBV9 and TRBJ1-6; maybe TRBD1 (6 bases). The CDR3 consists of 15 residues. The V end lost 1 base, the J end lost 6 bases, and 11 bases lay between the germline ends. Germline CDR1 SGDLS, CDR2 YYNGEE. CDR3: CASSVTGQSNSPLHF. The DNA of the CDR3 is TGTGCCAGCAGCGTAACAGGACAGAGTAATTCACCCCTCCACTTT.

The rearrangement links TRBV4-3 to TRBJ1-2; no reliable D call. Trimming cost V 0 bases and J 5 bases, with 13 bases left between them. This CDR3 has 15 residues. Germline V gene sequence: CDR1 LGHNA, CDR2 YSLEER. For the CDR3, the DNA is TGCGCCAGCAGCCAAGACAGGCACGAGAGATATGGCTACACCTTC. Translated, it gives CASSQDRHERYGYTF.

The chain is built from TRBV5-1 and TRBJ1-2, with D tentatively TRBD1 (5 bases). The germline V gene encodes CDR1 SGHRS and CDR2 YFSETQ. Trimming took off 0 bases at V and 6 bases at J, with 12 bases between the two ends. The CDR3 has 14 residues. The CDR3 is CASSLGEGLHGYTF. CDR3 nucleotides: TGCGCCAGCAGCTTGGGCGAGGGACTCCATGGCTACACCTTC.

The chain joins TRBV19 to TRBJ1-5; weak D call: TRBD1 (5 bases). The CDR3 totals 14 residues. The ends were cut back, 8 bases at V and 2 bases at J, with 13 bases in the middle. In germline, CDR1 is LNHDA, CDR2 SQIVND (reference sequence). For the CDR3, the DNA is TGTGCCAGTCGCGGGGTAGGGGGCAATCAGCCCCAGCATTTT. Its translation is CASRGVGGNQPQHF.

The genes are TRBV7-8 and TRBJ2-4, with 8 positions matching TRBD2. The J segment lost 1 base and the V segment lost 5 bases, leaving 4 bases of the junction unmatched. Germline assignment: CDR1 SGHVS and CDR2 FQNEAQ. The CDR3 loop spans 15 amino acids. The chain's CDR3 is CASSTLAGAKNIQYF. The DNA for the CDR3 is TGTGCCAGCAGCACCTTAGCGGGGGCCAAAAACATTCAGTACTTC.

The chain couples TRBV5-1 to TRBJ2-1, with D tentatively TRBD2 (5 bases). Germline V gives CDR1 SGHRS, CDR2 YFSETQ. CDR3 size: 13 residues. Trimming stripped 6 bases from V and 6 bases from J, with 13 bases between. As DNA, the CDR3 is TGCGCCAGCACCCTCGGAGCGGCCAATGAGCAGTTCTTC. Translating gives CASTLGAANEQFF. The full variable domain, with the rest looked up from reference TRBV5-1 and TRBJ2-1, is KAGVTQTPRYLIKTRGQQVTLSCSPISGHRSVSWYQQTPGQGLQFLFEYFSETQRNKGNFPGRFSGRQFSNSRSEMNVSTLELGDSALYLCASTLGAANEQFFGPGTRLTVL.

This sequence joins TRBV10-1 and TRBJ2-1; possible D gene TRBD1, 5 bases. The V gene's germline CDR1 is WNHNN and CDR2 SYGVQD (reference sequence). The CDR3 is made up of 12 amino acids. Trimming removed 8 bases at V and 7 bases at J, with 12 bases between. The CDR3 loop reads CASGAQPNEQFF. For the CDR3, the DNA is TGCGCCAGCGGGGCCCAACCTAATGAGCAGTTCTTC.

This clone was seen more than once but under ten times. The rearrangement joins TRBV4-2 to TRBJ1-1; 11 bases fit TRBD1. Germline V gene data show CDR1 as LGHNA and CDR2 as YNFKEQ. CDR3 length: 15 residues. With 4 bases clipped from V and 3 bases from J, the junction kept 4 bases outside the gene matches. CDR3 nucleotides: TGTGCCAGCAGCCTCGGGACAGGGGGAGACACTGAAGCTTTCTTT. It encodes CASSLGTGGDTEAFF.

The rearrangement uses TRBV3-1 (or the pseudogene TRBV3-2) and TRBJ1-2; 9 bases are a match to TRBD1. The CDR3 runs to 16 residues. V lost 1 base, J lost 3 bases, and 6 bases stayed unmatched. Germline CDR1 reads LGHDT; CDR2 reads YNNKEL (reference sequence). The CDR3 DNA follows: TGTGCCAGCAGCCAAGCCATGACAGGGGGAGACTATGGCTACACCTTC. Amino acid sequence: CASSQAMTGGDYGYTF.

A few counts support this clone. CDR3 amino acids: CASTGTRTSPSTDTQYF. The CDR3 DNA reads as TGTGCCAGTACAGGGACTAGAACCTCCCCTAGCACAGATACGCAGTATTTT. V and J are TRBV19 and TRBJ2-3; 8 bases are a match to TRBD2. Germline CDR1 and CDR2: LNHDA and SQIVND (reference sequence). Unmatched junction bases numbered 12, after V lost 7 bases and J lost 0 bases. The CDR3 totals 17 residues.